This TCR beta chain is from a study of T cell responses to AZD1222 COVID-19 vaccine. Using immunoSEQ multiplex PCR, the repertoire was profiled, and TCRdb retains in-frame clones only, with some absent. The data contain roughly 93,000 clones, approximately 83% of them singletons. With respect to this clone: The sample holds other DNA sequences that translate to the same CDR3.

V lost 4 bases to trimming and J lost 2 bases, with 12 bases between them. CDR1 is SGHRS, CDR2 YFSETQ, per germline. The length of the CDR3 is 14 residues. The source is an adult in good health. V usage is TRBV5-1 and J usage is TRBJ1-1; D is ambiguous. The specimen was peripheral blood, collected on day 0 of AZD1222 vaccination. CDR3 in DNA: TGCGCCAGCAGCCCCGGCAGACAAAACACTGAAGCTTTCTTT. Its protein product is CASSPGRQNTEAFF.